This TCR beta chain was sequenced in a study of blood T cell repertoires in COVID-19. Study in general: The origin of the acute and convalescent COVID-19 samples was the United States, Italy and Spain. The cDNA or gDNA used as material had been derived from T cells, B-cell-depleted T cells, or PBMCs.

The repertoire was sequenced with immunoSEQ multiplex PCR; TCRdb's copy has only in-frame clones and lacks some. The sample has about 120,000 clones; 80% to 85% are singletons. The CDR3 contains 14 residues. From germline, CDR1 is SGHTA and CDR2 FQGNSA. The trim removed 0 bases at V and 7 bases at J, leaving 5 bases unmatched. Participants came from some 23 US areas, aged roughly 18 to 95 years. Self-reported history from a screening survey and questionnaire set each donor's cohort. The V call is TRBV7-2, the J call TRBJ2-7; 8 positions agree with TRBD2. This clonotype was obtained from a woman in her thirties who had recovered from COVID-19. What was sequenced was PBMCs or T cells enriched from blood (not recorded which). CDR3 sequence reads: CASSLAGLAGEQYF. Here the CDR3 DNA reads TGTGCCAGCAGCTTAGCGGGATTAGCGGGGGAGCAGTACTTC.